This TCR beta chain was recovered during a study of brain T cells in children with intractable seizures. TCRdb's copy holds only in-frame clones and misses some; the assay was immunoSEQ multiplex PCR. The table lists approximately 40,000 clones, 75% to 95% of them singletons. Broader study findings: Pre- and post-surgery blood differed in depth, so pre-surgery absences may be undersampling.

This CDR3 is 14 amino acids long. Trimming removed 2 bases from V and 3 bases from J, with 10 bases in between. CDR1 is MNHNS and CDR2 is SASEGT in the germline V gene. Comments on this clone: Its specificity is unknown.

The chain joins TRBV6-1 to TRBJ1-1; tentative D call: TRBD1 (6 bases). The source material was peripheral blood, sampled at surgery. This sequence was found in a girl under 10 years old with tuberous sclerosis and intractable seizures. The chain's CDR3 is CASSEYRGYTEAFF. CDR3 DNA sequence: TGTGCCAGCAGTGAATATAGGGGGTACACTGAAGCTTTCTTT.